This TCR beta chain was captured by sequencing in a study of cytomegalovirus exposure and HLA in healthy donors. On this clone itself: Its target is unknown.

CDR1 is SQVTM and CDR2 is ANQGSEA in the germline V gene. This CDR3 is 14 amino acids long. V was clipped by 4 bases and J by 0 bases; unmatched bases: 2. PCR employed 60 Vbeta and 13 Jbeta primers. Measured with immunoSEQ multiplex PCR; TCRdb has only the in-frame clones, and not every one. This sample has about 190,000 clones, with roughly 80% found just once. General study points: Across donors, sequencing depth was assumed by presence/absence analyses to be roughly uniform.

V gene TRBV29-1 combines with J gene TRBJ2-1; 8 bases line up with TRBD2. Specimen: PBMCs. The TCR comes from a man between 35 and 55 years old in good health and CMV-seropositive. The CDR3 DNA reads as TGCAGCGTTGGGGCGGGGGGCTCCTACAATGAGCAGTTCTTC. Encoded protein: CSVGAGGSYNEQFF.